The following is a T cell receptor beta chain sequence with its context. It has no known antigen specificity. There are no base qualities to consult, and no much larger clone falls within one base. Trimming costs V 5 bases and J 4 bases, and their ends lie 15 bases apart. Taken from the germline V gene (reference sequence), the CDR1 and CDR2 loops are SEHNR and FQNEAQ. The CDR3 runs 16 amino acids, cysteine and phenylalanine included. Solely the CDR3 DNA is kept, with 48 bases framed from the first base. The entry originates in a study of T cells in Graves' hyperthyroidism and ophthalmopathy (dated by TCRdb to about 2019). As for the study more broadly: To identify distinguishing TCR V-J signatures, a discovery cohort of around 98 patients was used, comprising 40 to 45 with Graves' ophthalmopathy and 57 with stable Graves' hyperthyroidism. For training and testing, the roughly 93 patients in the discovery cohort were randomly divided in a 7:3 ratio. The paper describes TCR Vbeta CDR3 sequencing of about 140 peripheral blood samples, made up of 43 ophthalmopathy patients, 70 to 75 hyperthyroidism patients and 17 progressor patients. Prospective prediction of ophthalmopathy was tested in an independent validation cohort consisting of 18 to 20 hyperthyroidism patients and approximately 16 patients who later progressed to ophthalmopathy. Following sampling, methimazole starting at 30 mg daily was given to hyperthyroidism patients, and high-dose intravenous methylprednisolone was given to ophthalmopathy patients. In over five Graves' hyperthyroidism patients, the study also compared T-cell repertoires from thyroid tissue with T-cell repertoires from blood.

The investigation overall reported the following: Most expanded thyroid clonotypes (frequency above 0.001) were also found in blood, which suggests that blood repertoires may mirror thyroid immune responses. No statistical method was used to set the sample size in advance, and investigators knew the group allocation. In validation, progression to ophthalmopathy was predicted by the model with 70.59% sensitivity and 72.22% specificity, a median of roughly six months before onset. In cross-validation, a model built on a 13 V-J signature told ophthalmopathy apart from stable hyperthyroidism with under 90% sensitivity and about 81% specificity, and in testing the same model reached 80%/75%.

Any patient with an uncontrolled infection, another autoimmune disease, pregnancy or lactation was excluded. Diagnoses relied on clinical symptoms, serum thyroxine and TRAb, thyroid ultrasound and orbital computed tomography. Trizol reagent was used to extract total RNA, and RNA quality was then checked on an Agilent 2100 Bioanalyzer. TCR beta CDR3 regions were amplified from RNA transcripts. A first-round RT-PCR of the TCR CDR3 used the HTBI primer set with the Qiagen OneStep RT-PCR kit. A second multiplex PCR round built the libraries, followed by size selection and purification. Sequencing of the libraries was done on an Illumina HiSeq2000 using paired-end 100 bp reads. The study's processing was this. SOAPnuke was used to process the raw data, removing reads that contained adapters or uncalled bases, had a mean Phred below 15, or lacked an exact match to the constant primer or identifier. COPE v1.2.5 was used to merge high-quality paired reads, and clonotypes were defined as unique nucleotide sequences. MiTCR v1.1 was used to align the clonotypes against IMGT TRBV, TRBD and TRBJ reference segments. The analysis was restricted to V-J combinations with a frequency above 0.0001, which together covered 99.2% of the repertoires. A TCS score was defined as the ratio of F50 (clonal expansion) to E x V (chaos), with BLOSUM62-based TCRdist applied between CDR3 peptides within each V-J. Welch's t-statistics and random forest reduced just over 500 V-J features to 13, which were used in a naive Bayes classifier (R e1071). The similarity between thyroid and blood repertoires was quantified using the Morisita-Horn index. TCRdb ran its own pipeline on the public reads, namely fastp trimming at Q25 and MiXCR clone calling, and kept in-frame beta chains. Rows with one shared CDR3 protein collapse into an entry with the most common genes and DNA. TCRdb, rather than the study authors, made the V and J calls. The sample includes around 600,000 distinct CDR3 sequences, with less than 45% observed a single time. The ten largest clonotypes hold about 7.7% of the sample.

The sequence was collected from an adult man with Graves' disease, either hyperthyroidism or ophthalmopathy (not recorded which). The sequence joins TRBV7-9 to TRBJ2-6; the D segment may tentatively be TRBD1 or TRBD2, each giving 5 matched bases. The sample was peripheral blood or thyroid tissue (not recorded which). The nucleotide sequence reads TGTGCCAGCAGCATAGGGCAGGGAGCCGGGGCCAACGTCCTGACTTTC. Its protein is CASSIGQGAGANVLTF.